The 18 T cell receptor beta chains presented below share a single source sample, sequenced in a study of cytomegalovirus exposure and HLA in healthy donors. The protocol was immunoSEQ multiplex PCR, while the TCRdb copy is restricted to in-frame clones and leaves out a portion. Here the sample spans 150,000 to 200,000 clones, 75% to 90% being singletons. Sequenced input: PBMCs. All receptors come from a man younger than 35 in good health and CMV-seropositive.

The chain couples TRBV27 to TRBJ2-2; D is uncertain. The CDR3 contains 12 residues. The V gene's germline CDR1 is MNHEY and CDR2 SMNVEV (reference sequence). Between the trimmed V and J ends, which lost 6 bases and 1 base, there was a span of 3 bases. The CDR3 bases are TGTGCCAGCAGCCGGAACACCGGGGAGCTGTTTTTT. It translates to CASSRNTGELFF.

V gene TRBV7-3 combines with J gene TRBJ2-7; D possibly corresponds to TRBD2 (6 bases). The V gene lost 3 bases and the J gene lost 0 bases, with 12 bases spanning the gap. This CDR3 comprises 15 residues. CDR1 is SGHTA and CDR2 is FQGTGA in the germline V gene. This chain's CDR3 is CASSLGRGISYEQYF. As DNA, the CDR3 is TGTGCCAGCAGCTTGGGGCGGGGAATCTCCTACGAGCAGTACTTC.

The CDR3 coding sequence is TGTGCCAGCGGGGTCCGGGACAGGCAAGAGACCCAGTACTTC. Protein product: CASGVRDRQETQYF. V gene TRBV25-1 combines with J gene TRBJ2-5, with 8 positions matching TRBD1. Unmatched junction bases numbered 7, after V lost 8 bases and J lost 2 bases. The CDR3 loop spans 14 amino acids. The germline V gene has CDR1 MGHDK and CDR2 SYGVNS.

The gene calls are TRBV9 and TRBJ2-7; the match to TRBD1 covers 10 bases. This CDR3 is built from 13 residues. The V gene's germline CDR1 is SGDLS and CDR2 YYNGEE. V shed 4 bases and J 12 bases; nucleotides not matched to a gene: 10. The CDR3 spells CASSLNSGQGVYF. The CDR3 DNA follows: TGTGCCAGCAGCCTCAACTCCGGACAGGGGGTGTACTTC.

This chain uses TRBV2 with TRBJ2-2; tentative D call: TRBD1 (5 bases). The germline CDR1 and CDR2 sequences are SNHLY and FYNNEI. V lost 10 bases, J lost 2 bases, and 14 bases lay in between. The CDR3 is 14 amino acids. The CDR3 nucleotides read TGTGCCACCGCAGGGCAGGAAAACACCGGGGAGCTGTTTTTT. This translates into CATAGQENTGELFF.

V gene TRBV27 combines with J gene TRBJ2-3; TRBD2 aligns across 12 bases. In germline, CDR1 is MNHEY, CDR2 SMNVEV (reference sequence). Trimming took 4 bases from V and 5 from J; bases not matched to a gene: 13. The CDR3 totals 18 residues. The chain's CDR3 is CASSSGLAGLRLGDTQYF. The CDR3 coding sequence is TGTGCCAGCAGTTCGGGACTAGCGGGCCTTCGTCTCGGAGATACGCAGTATTTT.

This clone was picked up one time. This chain joins TRBV4-1 and TRBJ2-5; 10 positions match TRBD2. CDR3 length equals 16 residues. Germline V gene lookup returns CDR1 MGHRA and CDR2 YSYEKL. Trimming removed 4 bases from V and 2 bases from J; junction bases left unmatched: 7. CDR3 loop: CASSPILAGRQETQYF. The DNA for the CDR3 is TGCGCCAGCAGCCCCATACTAGCGGGGAGACAAGAGACCCAGTACTTC.

In DNA, the CDR3 is TGTGCCAGCAGCGTGGCGATGGGGAGCGGGGACTACAATGAGCAGTTCTTC. This translates into CASSVAMGSGDYNEQFF. The V call is TRBV9, the J call TRBJ2-1; 7 nucleotides line up with TRBD2. The CDR3 is 17 amino acids. Germline CDR1 SGDLS, CDR2 YYNGEE. The V gene end was trimmed by 2 bases and the J gene end by 3 bases; junction bases not matched to a gene: 11.

The chain couples TRBV4-2 to TRBJ2-3, with 7 bases matching TRBD2. Germline CDR1 is LGHNA and CDR2 is YNFKEQ. This CDR3 is 15 amino acids long. V was clipped by 5 bases and J by 7 bases; unmatched bases: 12. For the CDR3, the DNA is TGTGCCAGCAGCGAACTGGAGGGGAGGGAGAATACGCAGTATTTT. This codes for CASSELEGRENTQYF.

The chain couples TRBV5-6 to TRBJ2-4; D might be TRBD1 (6 bases). V lost 3 bases to trimming and J lost 2 bases, with 9 bases between them. The CDR3 is 14 amino acids. In germline, CDR1 is SGHDT, CDR2 YYEEEE. The CDR3 spells CASSSTGSKNIQYF. In nucleotides, the CDR3 is TGTGCCAGCAGCTCCACAGGGTCCAAAAACATTCAGTACTTC.

This clone has only one observation. At one end the junction does not follow the germline gene, possibly because of a read error. The chain uses TRBV27 and TRBJ2-3, with 8 positions matching TRBD1. The CDR3 extends over 16 amino acids. Germline values: CDR1 MNHEY, CDR2 SMNVEV (reference sequence). The CDR3 is CASSLSWTGRTDTQCF. As DNA, the CDR3 is TGTGCCAGCAGTTTATCTTGGACAGGGCGCACAGATACGCAGTGTTTT.

The chain couples TRBV7-9 to TRBJ2-7; no clear D. Germline CDR1 SEHNR, CDR2 FQNEAQ (reference sequence). V lost 3 bases and J 3 bases, leaving 6 bases between the germline ends. The CDR3 spans 12 residues. The CDR3 sequence: CASSFSGYEQYF. CDR3 sequence (DNA): TGTGCCAGCAGCTTCAGTGGCTACGAGCAGTACTTC.

The rearrangement uses TRBV21-1 and TRBJ2-1; the table's D call, TRBD1, was not checked against the DNA. TRBV21-1 is noted as a pseudogene. CDR3 size: 15 residues. The CDR3 nucleotides read TGTGCCAGCAGCAGCCGGGACAGGGCGGGGAATGAGCAGTTCTTC. Protein: CASSSRDRAGNEQFF.

The chain carries TRBV5-6 and TRBJ1-4; D remains unclear. Germline CDR1 reads SGHDT; CDR2 reads YYEEEE. The V and J ends lost 2 bases and 12 bases respectively, with 11 bases between them. The CDR3 is 12 amino acids. CDR3 sequence: CASSLRGRELFF. The CDR3 nucleotides read TGTGCCAGCAGCTTACGGGGAAGGGAACTGTTTTTT.

This chain connects TRBV4-3 to TRBJ2-7; D uncertain. V dropped 4 bases and J dropped 7 bases, with 17 bases sitting between them. The germline V gene encodes CDR1 LGHNA and CDR2 YSLEER. This CDR3 is built from 14 residues. In DNA form, the CDR3 reads TGCGCCAGCAGCCGCGGCTCTCACGCGGAGGAGCAGTACTTC. This gives the protein CASSRGSHAEEQYF.

This clone has only a few counts. This sequence joins TRBV15 and TRBJ1-5; 10 nucleotides agree with TRBD1. Trimming removed 0 bases from V and 2 bases from J; junction bases left unmatched: 7. The germline CDR1 and CDR2 sequences are LNHNV and YYDKDF (reference sequence). This CDR3 comprises 18 residues. Here the CDR3 reads CATSRDSGTGVGNQPQHF. The CDR3 DNA sequence: TGTGCCACCAGCAGAGACTCCGGGACAGGGGTCGGCAATCAGCCCCAGCATTTT.

J is TRBJ1-2 and V is TRBV30, with D tentatively TRBD1 (5 bases). There are 12 residues in the CDR3. V lost 2 bases and J lost 8, with 12 bases in between. Germline CDR1 reads GTSNPN; CDR2 reads SVGIG (reference sequence). DNA for the CDR3: TGTGCCTGGAGTCCAGGGTTGCGCGGCTACACCTTC. It yields the protein CAWSPGLRGYTF.

The chain employs TRBV2 and TRBJ2-7; 7 nucleotides match TRBD1. V was clipped by 7 bases and J by 1 base; unmatched bases: 7. This CDR3 contains 14 residues. Germline lookup yields CDR1 SNHLY and CDR2 FYNNEI. In DNA, the CDR3 is TGTGCCAGCAAACTAGGACAGGCGTCCTACGAGCAGTACTTC. It translates to CASKLGQASYEQYF.